This passage covers 21 T cell receptor beta chains from one sample sequenced in a study of OX40 agonist ivuxolimab in advanced cancers. Method: immunoSEQ multiplex PCR; TCRdb's copy keeps in-frame clones and lacks some. Of roughly 75,000 clones in the sample, around 90% were seen once. Specimen: CD4+ or CD8+ T cells sorted from blood, collected in a trial of the OX40 agonist ivuxolimab. Receptors originate from an adult with an advanced solid tumor such as melanoma, head and neck, liver or kidney cancer.

The CDR3 coding sequence is TGTGCCAGCTCAGGGGACCTGAACACTGAAGCTTTCTTT. Residues: CASSGDLNTEAFF. This chain links TRBV18 with TRBJ1-1; D is perhaps TRBD1 (5 bases). Trimming removed 5 bases at V and 0 bases at J, with 7 bases between. Germline-derived CDR1 and CDR2 are KGHSH and LQKENI. This CDR3 has 13 residues.

The chain carries TRBV7-6 and TRBJ1-3; D not resolved. This CDR3 comprises 14 residues. The V gene lost 5 bases and the J gene lost 1 base, with 9 bases spanning the gap. The germline gives CDR1 SGHVS, CDR2 FNYEAQ. The CDR3: CASSNRRSGNTIYF. DNA for the CDR3: TGTGCCAGCAGCAATAGGCGTTCTGGAAACACCATATATTTT.

V gene TRBV25-1 combines with J gene TRBJ1-2, with TRBD1 matching over 7 bases. The CDR3 is 17 residues long. V shed 0 bases and J 6 bases; nucleotides not matched to a gene: 13. CDR1 is MGHDK, CDR2 SYGVNS, per germline. This chain's CDR3 is CASSEYGGAGGFNGYTF. CDR3 nucleotides: TGTGCCAGCAGTGAATACGGTGGGGCAGGGGGTTTTAATGGCTACACCTTC.

This clone was counted once. This sequence joins TRBV7-9 and TRBJ1-2, with TRBD1 identical over 7 bases. The V segment lost 2 bases and the J segment 2 bases; nucleotides outside the gene matches: 8. CDR1 is SEHNR, CDR2 FQNEAQ, per germline (reference sequence). This CDR3 region has 16 residues. The CDR3 sequence: CASSLTYRGLNYGYTF. The CDR3 nucleotides are TGTGCCAGCAGCTTAACCTACAGGGGCCTGAACTATGGCTACACCTTC. Combining the CDR3 with reference TRBV7-9 and TRBJ1-2 gives the whole variable domain DTGVSQNPRHKITKRGQNVTFRCDPISEHNRLYWYRQTLGQGPEFLTYFQNEAQLEKSRLLSDRFSAERPKGSFSTLEIQRTEQGDSAMYLCASSLTYRGLNYGYTFGSGTRLTVV.

This sequence joins TRBV30 and TRBJ2-7; 8 nucleotides line up with TRBD1. The CDR3 totals 16 residues. With V trimmed by 0 bases and J by 2 bases, 9 bases remained unmatched. Looked up from germline, CDR1 is GTSNPN and CDR2 is SVGIG (reference sequence). The CDR3 DNA follows: TGTGCCTGGAGTGTAGATATGAACAGGGGGACCTACGAGCAGTACTTC. It codes for CAWSVDMNRGTYEQYF.

The gene calls are TRBV27 and TRBJ1-1; D not resolved. This CDR3 contains 12 residues. CDR1 is MNHEY and CDR2 is SMNVEV in the germline V gene (reference sequence). V lost 2 bases and J 6 bases, leaving 7 bases between the germline ends. The CDR3 here is CASSLIGAEAFF. The CDR3 DNA reads as TGTGCCAGCAGTTTAATAGGTGCTGAAGCTTTCTTT.

The V and J genes are TRBV15 and TRBJ2-5; D possibly corresponds to TRBD2 (6 bases). The germline CDR1 and CDR2 sequences are LNHNV and YYDKDF (reference sequence). V lost 0 bases and J 7 bases, leaving 12 bases between the germline ends. This CDR3 has 14 residues. CDR3 in amino acids: CATSRDQEGWTQYF. CDR3 sequence (DNA): TGTGCCACCAGCAGAGATCAGGAGGGATGGACCCAGTACTTC. Full variable domain (rest looked up from reference TRBV15 and TRBJ2-5): DAMVIQNPRYQVTQFGKPVTLSCSQTLNHNVMYWYQQKSSQAPKLLFHYYDKDFNNEADTPDNFQSRRPNTSFCFLDIRSPGLGDTAMYLCATSRDQEGWTQYFGPGTRLLVL.

This rearrangement joins TRBV7-6 to TRBJ2-1, with TRBD2 matching 7 bases. The CDR3 consists of 15 residues. V gave up 6 bases and J gave up 7 bases; unmatched junction bases: 12. The germline gives CDR1 SGHVS, CDR2 FNYEAQ. The CDR3 region has the DNA TGTGCCAGCAGTTCTTCCCCCACCGGGGGGAATGAGCAGTTCTTC. This codes for CASSSSPTGGNEQFF.

The chain joins TRBV30 to TRBJ2-2, with 9 positions matching TRBD2. This CDR3 has 17 amino acids. Per germline, CDR1 GTSNPN and CDR2 SVGIG (reference sequence). Trimming cost V 0 bases and J 5 bases; bases outside gene matches: 10. Here the CDR3 DNA reads TGTGCCTGGAGTGTACTATTGCGGCTAGCGGGAACCGGGGAGCTGTTTTTT. Amino acids: CAWSVLLRLAGTGELFF.

This clone was recorded only once. This rearrangement joins TRBV6-6 to TRBJ2-1, with D possibly being TRBD2 (5 bases). Per germline, CDR1 MNHNY and CDR2 SVGAGI (reference sequence). This CDR3 is built from 12 residues. V lost 6 bases to trimming and J lost 7 bases, with 10 bases between them. Here the CDR3 DNA reads TGTGCCAGCAGCCTACTAGGTAATGAGCAGTTCTTC. Translation gives CASSLLGNEQFF.

Of note for this clone: No DNA is shown, since the ends of the CDR3 on it are uncertain; the CDR3 is the one TCRdb lists. This rearrangement joins TRBV5-3 to TRBJ1-4. TRBV5-3 falls under the ORF class, with uncertain function. Counting both end residues, the CDR3 totals 14 amino acids. CDR3: CARSLEILMKNCFF.

In this sample, this clone turned up once. The rearrangement links TRBV28 to TRBJ2-7; D perhaps matches TRBD1 (6 bases). V lost 4 bases to trimming and J lost 0 bases, with 16 bases between them. The CDR3 has 16 amino acids. Germline CDR1 reads MDHEN; CDR2 reads SYDVKM. CDR3 protein: CASSYYTGSSSYEQYF. The CDR3 DNA follows: TGTGCCAGCAGTTACTACACAGGGTCCAGCTCCTACGAGCAGTACTTC.

The CDR3 loop reads CASTPTSGSSYEQYF. The CDR3, as DNA: TGTGCCAGCACCCCGACTAGCGGGAGCTCCTACGAGCAGTACTTC. The rearrangement uses TRBV6-5 and TRBJ2-7; 12 bases line up with TRBD2. The CDR3 length is 15 residues. Trimming cost V 7 bases and J 0 bases; bases outside gene matches: 4. Germline V gene sequence: CDR1 MNHEY, CDR2 SVGAGI.

This clone came up once. CDR3 in DNA: TGCGCCAGCAGCCAGGACCACGTTGACAGGGCGGCTGGAAACACCATATATTTT. Translation gives CASSQDHVDRAAGNTIYF. The chain joins TRBV4-1 to TRBJ1-3, with 7 bases that match TRBD1. Germline V CDR1 and CDR2: MGHRA, YSYEKL. The CDR3 sequence is 18 residues long. V gave up 3 bases and J gave up 2 bases; unmatched junction bases: 13.

This clone was seen ten or more times. This chain connects TRBV11-3 to TRBJ2-7; D not certain. Germline V CDR1 and CDR2: SGHNT, YENEEA. Deletions cut 6 bases from V and 7 bases from J, with 10 bases between. This CDR3 is 11 amino acids long. Here the CDR3 reads CASRLMGEQYF. CDR3 bases: TGTGCCAGCAGATTAATGGGAGAGCAGTACTTC.

The chain is built from TRBV7-6 and TRBJ2-2, with 7 bases matching TRBD2. CDR3 size: 17 residues. The V gene's germline CDR1 is SGHVS and CDR2 FNYEAQ. J gave up 1 base and V 5 bases, and 10 bases lay outside the gene matches. CDR3: CASSLPGPGGNTGELFF. The CDR3 coding sequence is TGTGCCAGCAGCCTTCCCGGGCCGGGGGGGAACACCGGGGAGCTGTTTTTT.

This chain uses TRBV9 with TRBJ2-6; a weak D match, TRBD1 (6 bases). The CDR3 covers 17 residues. Per germline, CDR1 SGDLS and CDR2 YYNGEE. The V gene lost 3 bases and the J gene lost 0 bases, with 13 bases spanning the gap. The chain's CDR3 is CASSERQEPSGANVLTF. CDR3 DNA sequence: TGTGCCAGCAGCGAGAGACAGGAGCCCTCTGGGGCCAACGTCCTGACTTTC.

The chain recombines TRBV7-9 with TRBJ1-2, with 9 bases that match TRBD1. Looked up from germline, CDR1 is SEHNR and CDR2 is FQNEAQ (reference sequence). This CDR3 region has 16 residues. Unmatched junction bases numbered 9, after V lost 3 bases and J lost 4 bases. CDR3 sequence reads: CASSFLTGGAGYGYTF. The DNA of the CDR3 is TGTGCCAGCAGCTTCCTTACAGGGGGCGCCGGCTATGGCTACACCTTC.

The chain is built from TRBV27 and TRBJ1-4, with D unclear. The V end was cut by 8 bases, the J end by 0 bases, with 10 bases between. The CDR3 totals 14 residues. Germline values: CDR1 MNHEY, CDR2 SMNVEV (reference sequence). The CDR3 nucleotides are TGTGCCAGCGGACGGGTTGCAACTAATGAAAAACTGTTTTTT. This gives the protein CASGRVATNEKLFF.

The chain has TRBV6-5 and TRBJ1-5; unclear D gene. Trimming stripped 8 bases from V and 0 bases from J, with 11 bases between. In germline, CDR1 is MNHEY, CDR2 SVGAGI. CDR3 length equals 14 residues. The CDR3 nucleotides are TGTGCCAGCGGAACATCCTATAGCAATCAGCCCCAGCATTTT. This encodes CASGTSYSNQPQHF.

The chain combines TRBV15 with TRBJ2-1, with 11 bases that match TRBD2. The V gene end was trimmed by 8 bases and the J gene end by 8 bases; junction bases not matched to a gene: 11. The CDR3 extends over 15 amino acids. Germline-derived CDR1 and CDR2 are LNHNV and YYDKDF (reference sequence). In DNA, the CDR3 is TGTGCCACCGAAACTAGCGGGGGTGGGCACGATGAGCAGTTCTTC. This sequence encodes CATETSGGGHDEQFF.